The 5 T cell receptor beta chains listed next were all sequenced from one sample in a study of spatial heterogeneity in lung cancer (dated by TCRdb to about 2019). In the paper's terms, the time point label means: sample taken at primary tumor resection. Whole RNA extracted from tumor and nontumor lung tissue, or from cryopreserved PBMC samples, was used for TCR sequencing without cell sorting. Library generation was performed with 5' RACE. Sequenced on a NextSeq 500. TCRdb reanalyzed the raw reads on its own, using fastp at Q25 for trimming and MiXCR for clone calling, and kept in-frame beta chains. Each entry merges the rows of one CDR3 protein and shows their most common DNA and genes. For this sample the table gives some 53,000 distinct CDR3 sequences, of which around 7% were detected only once. The top ten constitute about 3% of the sample. The specimen was PBMCs, collected at surgery. The receptors were gathered from a female donor with early-stage non-small cell lung cancer.

This clonotype appeared many times. CDR3 bases: TGTGCCAGCAGTACCACAGGGGCCGGGGAGCTGTTTTTT. It is translated as CASSTTGAGELFF. This rearrangement joins TRBV2 to TRBJ2-2; 7 bases map to TRBD1. Per germline, CDR1 SNHLY and CDR2 FYNNEI. The CDR3 runs to 13 residues. Germline trimming cut 5 bases from V and 6 bases from J; bases unmatched to any gene: 3.

In its sample, this clonotype was seen a few times. The CDR3 bases are TGCGCCAGCAGCTTCCAAAGGGGGGGCTCCTACGAGCAGTACTTC. This codes for CASSFQRGGSYEQYF. This rearrangement joins TRBV5-1 to TRBJ2-7, with a tentative D call TRBD2 (7 bases). With 2 bases removed from V and 0 bases from J, the gap between germline ends came to 12 bases. Germline V gene data show CDR1 as SGHRS and CDR2 as YFSETQ. This CDR3 region has 15 residues.

J is TRBJ1-2 and V is TRBV18, with D possibly matching TRBD1 (5 bases). The V end lost 0 bases, the J end lost 1 base, and 6 bases lay between the germline ends. The germline CDR1 and CDR2 sequences are KGHSH and LQKENI. The CDR3 contains 14 residues. CDR3 protein: CASSPPRDNYGYTF. CDR3 DNA sequence: TGTGCCAGCTCACCACCCAGGGATAACTATGGCTACACCTTC.

This clonotype was seen at least ten times. The chain employs TRBV10-3 and TRBJ1-2, with D possibly matching TRBD1 (6 bases). CDR1 ENHRY and CDR2 SYGVKD come from the germline V gene. With 2 bases removed from V and 6 bases from J, the gap between germline ends came to 7 bases. The CDR3 totals 12 residues. The chain's CDR3 is CAISEGGHGYTF. As DNA, the CDR3 is TGTGCCATCAGTGAGGGGGGCCATGGCTACACCTTC.

This clonotype was seen repeatedly, ten times or more. This chain joins TRBV29-1 and TRBJ1-2; no reliable D call. Germline loops: CDR1 SQVTM, CDR2 ANQGSEA. Trimming took 7 bases from V and 2 from J, leaving 8 bases between them. The CDR3 totals 11 residues. The CDR3 reads CSAEGNYGYTF. For the CDR3, the DNA is TGCAGCGCCGAGGGCAACTATGGCTACACCTTC.